A single T cell receptor beta chain is shown here with its context. These data belong to a study of blood T cell repertoires in COVID-19. The V end was cut by 8 bases, the J end by 1 base, with 14 bases between. Germline CDR1 reads SQVTM; CDR2 reads ANQGSEA. This CDR3 comprises 13 residues. Per the original methods: Reference gene primer amplification in the assay estimated nucleated cell counts. TCRdb's table, derived via immunoSEQ multiplex PCR, lists solely in-frame clones and lacks some. That table gives V, J and clone size, and the DNA gave D and trimming. In the table there are 250,000 or so clones, about 80% of which are singletons.

The J gene is TRBJ1-1, the V gene TRBV29-1, with unresolved D. Specimen: peripheral blood. The TCR was taken from a woman of 80 years or more with acute or convalescent COVID-19. The CDR3 loop reads CSSRSSSNTEAFF. The CDR3 DNA follows: TGCAGCTCGAGGAGCAGCTCGAACACTGAAGCTTTCTTT.